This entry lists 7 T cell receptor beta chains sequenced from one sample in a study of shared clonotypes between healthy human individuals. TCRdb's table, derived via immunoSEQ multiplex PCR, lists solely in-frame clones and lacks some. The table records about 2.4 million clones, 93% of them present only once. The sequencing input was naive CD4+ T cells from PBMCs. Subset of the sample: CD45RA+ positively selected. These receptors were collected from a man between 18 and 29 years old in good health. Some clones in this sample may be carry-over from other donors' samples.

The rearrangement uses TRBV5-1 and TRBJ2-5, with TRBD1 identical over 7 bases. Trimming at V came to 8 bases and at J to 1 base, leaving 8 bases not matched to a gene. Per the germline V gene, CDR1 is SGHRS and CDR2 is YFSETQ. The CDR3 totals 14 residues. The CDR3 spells CASTLGTVQETQYF. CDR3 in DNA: TGCGCCAGTACCCTCGGGACAGTCCAAGAGACCCAGTACTTC.

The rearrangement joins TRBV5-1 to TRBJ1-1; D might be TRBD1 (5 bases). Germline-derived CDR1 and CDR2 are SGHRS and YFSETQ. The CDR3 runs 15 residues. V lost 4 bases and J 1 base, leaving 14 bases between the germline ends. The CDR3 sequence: CASSRGRLGNTEAFF. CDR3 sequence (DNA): TGCGCCAGCAGCCGGGGCAGGCTGGGGAACACTGAAGCTTTCTTT.

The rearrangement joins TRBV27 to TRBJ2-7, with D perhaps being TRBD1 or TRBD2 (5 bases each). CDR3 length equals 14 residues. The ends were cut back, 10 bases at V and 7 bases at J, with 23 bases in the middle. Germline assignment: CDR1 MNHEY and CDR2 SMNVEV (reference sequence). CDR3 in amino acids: CANEGEHQGEEQYF. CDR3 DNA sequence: TGTGCCAACGAAGGGGAGCACCAGGGTGAAGAGCAGTACTTC.

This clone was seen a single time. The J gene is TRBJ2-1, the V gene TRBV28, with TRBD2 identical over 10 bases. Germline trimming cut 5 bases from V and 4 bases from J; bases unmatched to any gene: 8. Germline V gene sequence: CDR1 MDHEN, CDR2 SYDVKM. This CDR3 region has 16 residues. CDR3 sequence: CASSLPGLAKYNEQFF. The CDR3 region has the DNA TGTGCCAGCAGTCTTCCGGGACTAGCGAAATACAATGAGCAGTTCTTC.

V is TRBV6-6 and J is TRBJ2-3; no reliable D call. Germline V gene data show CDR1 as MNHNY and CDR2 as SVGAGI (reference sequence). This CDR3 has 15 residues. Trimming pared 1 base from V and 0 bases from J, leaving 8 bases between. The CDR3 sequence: CASSYWSGSTDTQYF. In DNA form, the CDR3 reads TGTGCCAGCAGTTACTGGTCCGGAAGCACAGATACGCAGTATTTT.

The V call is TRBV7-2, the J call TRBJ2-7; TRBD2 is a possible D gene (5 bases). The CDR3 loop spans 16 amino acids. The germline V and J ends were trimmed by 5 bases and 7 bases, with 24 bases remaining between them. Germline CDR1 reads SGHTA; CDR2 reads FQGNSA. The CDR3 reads CASSPSGSGQTREQYF. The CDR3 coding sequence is TGTGCCAGCAGCCCATCGGGGAGTGGGCAGACAAGGGAGCAGTACTTC.

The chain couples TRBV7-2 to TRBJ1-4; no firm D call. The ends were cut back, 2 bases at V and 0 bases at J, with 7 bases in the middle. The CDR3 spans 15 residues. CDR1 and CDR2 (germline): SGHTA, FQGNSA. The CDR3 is CASSLWSTTNEKLFF. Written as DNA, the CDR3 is TGTGCCAGCAGCTTATGGTCGACAACTAATGAAAAACTGTTTTTT. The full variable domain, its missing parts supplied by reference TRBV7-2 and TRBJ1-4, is GAGVSQSPSNKVTEKGKDVELRCDPISGHTALYWYRQSLGQGLEFLIYFQGNSAPDKSGLPSDRFSAERTGGSVSTLTIQRTQQEDSAVYLCASSLWSTTNEKLFFGSGTQLSVL.